The 31 T cell receptor beta chains given below trace back to one sample, sequenced in a study of blood T cells in healthy people across ages. A second about 7 to 11 cycle PCR used barcoded and J-beta primers. TCRdb reprocessed the 5' RACE reads with MiXCR, giving one entry per CDR3 protein. The sample has some 1.4 million distinct CDR3 sequences; 42% are singletons. Sequences were obtained from blood. All receptors derive from a woman between 18 and 29 years old in good health.

The chain carries TRBV29-1 and TRBJ2-7, with 8 nucleotides matching TRBD1. CDR1 SQVTM and CDR2 ANQGSEA come from the germline V gene. V shed 4 bases, J shed 3 bases, and the junction held 8 bases outside the gene matches. The CDR3 contains 14 residues. CDR3 amino acids: CSVAGQGACYEQYF. CDR3 DNA: TGCAGCGTTGCCGGGCAGGGGGCTTGCTACGAGCAGTACTTC.

This chain joins TRBV10-3 and TRBJ2-7; D remains ambiguous. The J call is doubtful: the DNA matches TRBJ2-5 better. The germline V gene encodes CDR1 ENHRY and CDR2 SYGVKD. CDR3 length: 15 amino acids. This CDR3 reads CAISERSSVTETQYF. In DNA, the CDR3 is TGTGCCATCAGTGAACGTTCGTCAGTTACGGAGACCCAGTACTTC.

The chain combines TRBV12-3 or TRBV12-4 with TRBJ1-3; 7 bases match TRBD1. J was trimmed by 8 bases and V by 5 bases; bases with no gene match: 6. The CDR3 runs 13 residues. CDR3 residues: CASSVIRGDTIYF. CDR3 nucleotides: TGTGCCAGCAGTGTGATCAGGGGGGACACCATATATTTT.

The chain has TRBV20-1 and TRBJ2-1, with unresolved D. V lost 0 bases to trimming and J lost 6 bases, with 9 bases between them. Germline V lookup: CDR1 DFQATT, CDR2 SNEGSKA (reference sequence). This CDR3 is 13 amino acids long. The CDR3 DNA sequence: TGCAGTGCTAGAGATCGCATCCTCAATGAGCAGTTCTTC. Translation: CSARDRILNEQFF.

This clonotype was found a few times. The rearrangement links TRBV4-1 to TRBJ2-1; D not resolved. V shed 1 base and J shed 5 bases, with 9 bases lying between them. The CDR3 runs 14 residues. Germline values: CDR1 MGHRA, CDR2 YSYEKL. This CDR3 is CASSQVRANNEQFF. DNA for the CDR3: TGCGCCAGCAGCCAAGTTCGGGCCAACAATGAGCAGTTCTTC.

This clonotype has only a few counts. This chain joins TRBV5-1 and TRBJ2-7; a weak D match, TRBD1 (6 bases). Per the germline V gene, CDR1 is SGHRS and CDR2 is YFSETQ. The V end lost 2 bases, the J end lost 3 bases, and 12 bases lay between the germline ends. The CDR3 runs to 14 residues. CDR3 bases: TGCGCCAGCAGCTTAGGACAGTCTTACTACGAGCAGTACTTC. Translation: CASSLGQSYYEQYF.

The chain's CDR3 is CASSQRGMGELFF. The CDR3 coding sequence is TGTGCCAGCAGTCAGCGGGGGATGGGGGAGCTGTTTTTT. The chain links TRBV6-1 to TRBJ2-2, with 8 bases aligning to TRBD2. J lost 8 bases, V lost 5 bases, and 4 bases had no gene match. This CDR3 comprises 13 residues. Germline V gene data show CDR1 as MNHNS and CDR2 as SASEGT.

This clonotype was seen only a few times. The chain uses TRBV7-9 and TRBJ2-3, with D uncertain. The CDR3 loop spans 13 amino acids. Germline V gene sequence: CDR1 SEHNR, CDR2 FQNEAQ (reference sequence). Deletions cut 1 base from V and 4 bases from J, with 6 bases between. CDR3 bases: TGTGCCAGCAGCTTAGAGCATGCAGATACGCAGTATTTT. Its translation: CASSLEHADTQYF.

The gene calls are TRBV6-1 and TRBJ2-2; 7 positions match TRBD2. With V trimmed by 8 bases and J by 3 bases, 9 bases remained unmatched. The CDR3 totals 15 residues. Per germline, CDR1 MNHNS and CDR2 SASEGT. In nucleotides, the CDR3 is TGTGCCAGCTCCTATTCGCTAGCGGACACCGGGGAGCTGTTTTTT. This sequence encodes CASSYSLADTGELFF.

This clonotype came up many times. V usage is TRBV7-6 and J usage is TRBJ1-5; D is unclear. Germline CDR1 is SGHVS and CDR2 is FNYEAQ. The V gene lost 1 base and the J gene lost 2 bases, with 9 bases spanning the gap. This CDR3 has 15 amino acids. CDR3 bases: TGTGCCAGCAGCTTAGGGTCCGGCGGCAATCAGCCCCAGCATTTT. Protein: CASSLGSGGNQPQHF.

J is TRBJ2-5 and V is TRBV5-5; D unclear. Germline V lookup: CDR1 SGHKS, CDR2 YYEKEE (reference sequence). The CDR3 is 16 residues long. V shed 0 bases and J shed 5 bases, with 17 bases lying between them. The CDR3 reads CASSLGLFPDTETQYF. Written as DNA, the CDR3 is TGTGCCAGCAGCTTGGGGCTTTTTCCTGACACGGAGACCCAGTACTTC.

V and J are TRBV2 and TRBJ2-3; possible D gene TRBD1, 6 bases. The CDR3 totals 17 residues. Trimming left V 6 bases short and J 0 bases short, with 19 bases between. Germline lookup yields CDR1 SNHLY and CDR2 FYNNEI. The CDR3 protein is CASRSGSRQASTDTQYF. In DNA form, the CDR3 reads TGTGCCAGCAGATCCGGTTCTAGACAGGCTAGCACAGATACGCAGTATTTT.

Only a few counts were recorded for this clonotype. The chain couples TRBV5-6 to TRBJ2-7; weak D call: TRBD2 (6 bases). The CDR3 contains 15 residues. Germline CDR1 SGHDT, CDR2 YYEEEE. Trimming shortened V by 4 bases and J by 4 bases, and 18 bases separated the two germline ends. CDR3 loop: CASSVSGGKFYEQYF. CDR3 coding DNA: TGTGCCAGCAGCGTTAGCGGAGGGAAGTTTTACGAGCAGTACTTC. The entire variable domain, with the rest obtained from reference TRBV5-6 and TRBJ2-7, is as follows: DAGVTQSPTHLIKTRGQQVTLRCSPKSGHDTVSWYQQALGQGPQFIFQYYEEEERQRGNFPDRFSGHQFPNYSSELNVNALLLGDSALYLCASSVSGGKFYEQYFGPGTRLTVT.

The gene calls are TRBV28 and TRBJ2-3, with 12 bases that match TRBD2. The CDR3 loop spans 14 amino acids. Germline CDR1 is MDHEN and CDR2 is SYDVKM. V shed 6 bases, J shed 7 bases, and the junction held 5 bases outside the gene matches. CDR3 sequence: CASSLAGGFYTQYF. Here the CDR3 DNA reads TGTGCCAGCAGCCTAGCGGGGGGGTTTTATACGCAGTATTTT.

This clonotype has a handful of counts. The V call is TRBV3-1, the J call TRBJ2-3, with TRBD2 matching over 10 bases. Unmatched junction bases numbered 7, after V lost 4 bases and J lost 6 bases. The CDR3 has 15 residues. From germline, CDR1 is LGHDT and CDR2 YNNKEL (reference sequence). CDR3 DNA sequence: TGTGCCAGCAGCCCTGGACTAGCGGAATACGATACGCAGTATTTT. Residues: CASSPGLAEYDTQYF.

V and J are TRBV27 and TRBJ2-7; D may be TRBD1 or TRBD2 (6 bases each). CDR1 MNHEY and CDR2 SMNVEV come from the germline V gene (reference sequence). V gave up 5 bases and J gave up 0 bases, with 14 bases separating them. The CDR3 has 15 amino acids. The CDR3 DNA reads as TGTGCCAGCAGTCAGGGGCGGGGCGCCTCCTACGAGCAGTACTTC. Translating gives CASSQGRGASYEQYF.

The genes are TRBV6-1 and TRBJ1-2; TRBD1 might be the D (5 bases). Germline assignment: CDR1 MNHNS and CDR2 SASEGT. Trimming shortened V by 4 bases and J by 1 base, and 16 bases separated the two germline ends. The CDR3 has 16 amino acids. The CDR3 coding sequence is TGTGCCAGCAGTGCGGACATCCGATACAATAACTATGGCTACACCTTC. It yields the protein CASSADIRYNNYGYTF.

V and J are TRBV3-1 and TRBJ1-2; 11 positions agree with TRBD1. Germline V CDR1 and CDR2: LGHDT, YNNKEL (reference sequence). CDR3 length: 15 residues. V lost 1 base to trimming and J lost 7 bases; unmatched junction nucleotides: 5. CDR3 region: CASSQGTGGAGGYTF. CDR3 coding DNA: TGTGCCAGCAGCCAAGGGACAGGGGGCGCGGGTGGCTACACCTTC.

A note on this clonotype: The junction departs from the called germline gene at one end, perhaps through a read error. The rearrangement links TRBV2 to TRBJ2-1; maybe TRBD2 (6 bases). Germline V lookup: CDR1 SNHLY, CDR2 FYNNEI. This CDR3 has 15 residues. CDR3 bases: TGTGCCAGCAGTGTGGAGGGAAGCTCCCACAATGAGCAGTTCTTC. It is translated as CASSVEGSSHNEQFF.

The chain carries TRBV19 and TRBJ1-1; D perhaps matches TRBD1 (5 bases). V was shortened by 5 bases and J by 4 bases, with 17 bases between the two germline ends. This CDR3 region has 15 residues. Germline assignment: CDR1 LNHDA and CDR2 SQIVND (reference sequence). The CDR3 coding sequence is TGTGCCAGTAGTCCGGAGTGGGGGGAAGTCACTGAAGCTTTCTTT. It specifies CASSPEWGEVTEAFF.

The J gene is TRBJ2-2, the V gene TRBV12-5; TRBD2 aligns across 13 bases. Germline V gives CDR1 LGHNT, CDR2 FRNRAP. This CDR3 contains 17 residues. Trimming cost V 1 base and J 3 bases; bases outside gene matches: 2. In nucleotides, the CDR3 is TGTGCTAGTGGTTTGGCAGGACTAGCGGGAGACACCGGGGAGCTGTTTTTT. Translated: CASGLAGLAGDTGELFF. Full variable domain (remainder filled in from reference TRBV12-5 and TRBJ2-2): DARVTQTPRHKVTEMGQEVTMRCQPILGHNTVFWYRQTMMQGLELLAYFRNRAPLDDSGMPKDRFSAEMPDATLATLKIQPSEPRDSAVYFCASGLAGLAGDTGELFFGEGSRLTVL.

This clonotype was observed a few times. The V call is TRBV7-2, the J call TRBJ2-7; D is unresolved. The CDR3 runs to 13 residues. Trimming took 2 bases from V and 4 from J, leaving 9 bases between them. Per the germline V gene, CDR1 is SGHTA and CDR2 is FQGNSA. CDR3 nucleotides: TGTGCCAGCAGCTTAAAAGCGAGATACGAGCAGTACTTC. Translated: CASSLKARYEQYF.

This clonotype was observed a few times. The chain is built from TRBV6-1 and TRBJ2-3; D is unclear. CDR3 length equals 13 residues. V was trimmed by 0 bases and J by 6 bases, leaving 7 bases between them. CDR1 and CDR2 from the germline V gene are MNHNS and SASEGT. CDR3 loop: CASSEAGLDTQYF. CDR3 bases: TGTGCCAGCAGTGAAGCGGGTCTGGATACGCAGTATTTT.

This clonotype was detected only a few times. A much larger clone differs by one base, so this may be a read error. The chain joins TRBV4-2 to TRBJ2-7; 10 nucleotides align to TRBD2. This CDR3 is built from 15 residues. Looked up from germline, CDR1 is LGHNA and CDR2 is YNFKEQ. Trimming removed 1 base from V and 0 bases from J; junction bases left unmatched: 0. CDR3 sequence (DNA): TGTGCCAGCAGCCAAGCTAGCGGGGGCTCCTACGAGCAGTACTTC. It is translated as CASSQASGGSYEQYF.

The V gene is TRBV20-1, the J gene TRBJ1-5, with D tentatively TRBD1 (6 bases). The CDR3 is 17 residues long. CDR1 DFQATT and CDR2 SNEGSKA come from the germline V gene (reference sequence). Trimming took off 5 bases at V and 6 bases at J, with 26 bases between the two ends. The CDR3 here is CSAGLTGRGVGGQPQHF. CDR3 DNA: TGCAGTGCTGGGTTAACAGGGCGCGGGGTGGGGGGTCAGCCCCAGCATTTT.

This clonotype was detected only once. Relative to the germline gene, one junction end is altered; a read error may explain this. V and J are TRBV29-1 and TRBJ2-7; D possibly corresponds to TRBD1 (5 bases). Germline assignment: CDR1 SQVTM and CDR2 ANQGSEA. There are 14 residues in the CDR3. The CDR3, as DNA: TGCAACGTTGTGATGACAGTTAGCTCCTACGAGCAGTACTTC. Protein product: CNVVMTVSSYEQYF.

Concerning this clonotype: At one of its ends the junction is not consistent with the germline gene, which may arise from a read error. The chain carries TRBV15 and TRBJ2-5; D gene ambiguous. CDR1 is LNHNV, CDR2 YYDKDF, per germline (reference sequence). This CDR3 region has 17 residues. CDR3 residues: CAASMKSLQVHQETQYF. The CDR3 DNA follows: TGTGCCGCCAGCATGAAAAGCTTGCAGGTGCACCAAGAGACCCAGTACTTC.

This clonotype was detected a few times. The V gene is TRBV20-1, the J gene TRBJ2-1; 10 bases map to TRBD2. This CDR3 contains 13 residues. J lost 6 bases, V lost 5 bases, and 4 bases had no gene match. Germline V CDR1 and CDR2: DFQATT, SNEGSKA (reference sequence). CDR3 amino acids: CSAPGLATNEQFF. Written as DNA, the CDR3 is TGCAGTGCTCCGGGACTAGCGACCAATGAGCAGTTCTTC.

The chain has TRBV25-1 and TRBJ2-3; the D gene is possibly TRBD1 (6 bases). The V and J ends lost 1 base and 9 bases respectively, with 11 bases between them. Per germline, CDR1 MGHDK and CDR2 SYGVNS. This CDR3 is built from 13 residues. The CDR3 spells CASSELGGQTQYF. CDR3 DNA sequence: TGTGCCAGCAGTGAATTAGGCGGACAGACGCAGTATTTT.

This sequence joins TRBV7-6 and TRBJ1-2, with 11 bases that match TRBD1. The CDR3 length is 15 residues. The V gene end was trimmed by 5 bases and the J gene end by 8 bases; junction bases not matched to a gene: 10. The germline gives CDR1 SGHVS, CDR2 FNYEAQ. CDR3 bases: TGTGCCAGCAGCCCCGGGACAGGGGGGCTCGGAGGCTACACCTTC. This sequence encodes CASSPGTGGLGGYTF.

This rearrangement joins TRBV2 to TRBJ2-1; 11 bases align to TRBD2. The CDR3 is made up of 15 amino acids. The V gene's germline CDR1 is SNHLY and CDR2 FYNNEI. J was trimmed by 8 bases and V by 2 bases; bases with no gene match: 5. The DNA of the CDR3 is TGTGCCAGCAGTGAAAGTCTAGCGGGAGGCTATGAGCAGTTCTTC. Its protein product is CASSESLAGGYEQFF.